This T cell receptor beta chain emerged from a study of T cell responses to AZD1222 COVID-19 vaccine. This clone appeared once. Libraries were prepared by immunoSEQ multiplex PCR; TCRdb keeps only in-frame clonotypes and omits some of them. This table has some 62,000 clones, about 70% appearing once. The V and J ends lost 3 bases and 0 bases respectively, with 11 bases between them. Looked up from germline, CDR1 is ENHRY and CDR2 is SYGVKD. The CDR3 contains 15 residues. The sequence was obtained from an adult in good health. This material consisted of peripheral blood, taken on day 0 of AZD1222 vaccination. This sequence joins TRBV10-3 and TRBJ1-2, with D unclear. The CDR3 spells CAISEGFPANYGYTF. As DNA, the CDR3 is TGTGCCATCAGTGAAGGGTTTCCAGCTAACTATGGCTACACCTTC.